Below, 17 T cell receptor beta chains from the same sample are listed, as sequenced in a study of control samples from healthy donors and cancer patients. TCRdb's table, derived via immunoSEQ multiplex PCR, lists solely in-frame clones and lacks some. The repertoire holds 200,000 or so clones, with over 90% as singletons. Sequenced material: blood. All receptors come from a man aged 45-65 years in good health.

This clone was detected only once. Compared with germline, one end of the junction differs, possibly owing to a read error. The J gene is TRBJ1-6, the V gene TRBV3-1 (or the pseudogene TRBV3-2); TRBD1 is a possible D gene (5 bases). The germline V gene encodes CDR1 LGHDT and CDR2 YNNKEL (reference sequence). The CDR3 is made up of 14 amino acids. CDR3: CASNQGEGGSPLHF. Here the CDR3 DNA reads TGTGCCAGCAACCAAGGGGAGGGAGGATCACCCCTCCACTTT.

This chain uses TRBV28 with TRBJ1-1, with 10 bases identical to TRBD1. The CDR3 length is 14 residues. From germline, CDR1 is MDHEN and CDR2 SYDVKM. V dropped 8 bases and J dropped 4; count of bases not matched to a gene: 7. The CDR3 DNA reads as TGTGCCAGCGGACAGGGGGAGTGGAGCACTGAAGCTTTCTTT. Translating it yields CASGQGEWSTEAFF.

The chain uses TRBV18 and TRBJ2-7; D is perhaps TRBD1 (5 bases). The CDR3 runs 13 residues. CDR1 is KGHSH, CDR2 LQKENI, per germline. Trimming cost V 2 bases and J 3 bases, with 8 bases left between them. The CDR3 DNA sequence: TGTGCCAGCTCACCAAGCAGGGACTACGAGCAGTACGTC. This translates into CASSPSRDYEQYV.

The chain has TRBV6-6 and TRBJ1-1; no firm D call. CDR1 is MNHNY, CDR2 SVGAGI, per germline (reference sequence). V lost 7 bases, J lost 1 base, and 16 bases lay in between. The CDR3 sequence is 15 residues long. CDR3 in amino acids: CASTYPASGNTEAFF. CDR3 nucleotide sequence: TGTGCCAGCACCTACCCCGCGAGCGGGAACACTGAAGCTTTCTTT.

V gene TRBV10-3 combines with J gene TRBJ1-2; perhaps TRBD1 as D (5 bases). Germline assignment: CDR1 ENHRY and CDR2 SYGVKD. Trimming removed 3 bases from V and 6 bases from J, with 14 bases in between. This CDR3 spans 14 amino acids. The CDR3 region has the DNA TGTGCCATCAGTGAAAGTAGGGGTTACGATGGCTACACCTTC. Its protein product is CAISESRGYDGYTF.

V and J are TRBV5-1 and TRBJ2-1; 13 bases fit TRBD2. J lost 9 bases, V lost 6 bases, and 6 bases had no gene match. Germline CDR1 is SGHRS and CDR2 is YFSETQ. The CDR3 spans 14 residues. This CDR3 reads CASKGLAGASEQFF. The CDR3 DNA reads TGCGCCAGCAAAGGACTAGCGGGGGCGAGTGAGCAGTTCTTC.

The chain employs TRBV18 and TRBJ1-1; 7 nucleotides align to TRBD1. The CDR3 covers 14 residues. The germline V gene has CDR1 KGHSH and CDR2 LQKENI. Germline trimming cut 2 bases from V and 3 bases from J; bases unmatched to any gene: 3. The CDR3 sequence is CASSPNQGDTEAFF. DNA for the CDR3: TGTGCCAGCTCACCAAATCAGGGGGACACTGAAGCTTTCTTT.

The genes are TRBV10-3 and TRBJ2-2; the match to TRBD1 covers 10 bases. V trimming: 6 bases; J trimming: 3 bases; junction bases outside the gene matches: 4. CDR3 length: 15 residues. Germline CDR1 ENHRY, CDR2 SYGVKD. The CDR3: CAISGQGGYTGELFF. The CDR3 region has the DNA TGTGCCATCAGCGGACAGGGGGGGTACACCGGGGAGCTGTTTTTT.

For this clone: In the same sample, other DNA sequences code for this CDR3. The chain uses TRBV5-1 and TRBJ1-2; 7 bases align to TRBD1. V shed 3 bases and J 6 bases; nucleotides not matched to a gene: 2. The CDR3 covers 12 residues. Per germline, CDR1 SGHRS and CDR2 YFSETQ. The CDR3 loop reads CASSYDRDGYTF. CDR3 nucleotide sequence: TGCGCCAGCAGCTACGACAGGGATGGCTACACCTTC.

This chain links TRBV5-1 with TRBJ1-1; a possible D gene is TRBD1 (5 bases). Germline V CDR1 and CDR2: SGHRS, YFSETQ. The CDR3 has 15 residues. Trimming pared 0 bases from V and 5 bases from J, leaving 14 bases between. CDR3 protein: CASSLAARDSTEAFF. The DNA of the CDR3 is TGCGCCAGCAGCTTGGCGGCCAGGGATTCAACTGAAGCTTTCTTT.

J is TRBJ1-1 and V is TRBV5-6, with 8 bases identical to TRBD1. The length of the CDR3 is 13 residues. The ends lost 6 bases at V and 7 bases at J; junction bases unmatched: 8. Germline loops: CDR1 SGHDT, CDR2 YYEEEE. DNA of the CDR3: TGTGCCAGCAACCAGGGGGCCGAGGATGAAGCTTTCTTT. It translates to CASNQGAEDEAFF.

The CDR3 DNA sequence: TGTGCCAGCAGCGCGGGACTAGCGGGGGGGCAAGAGACCCAGTACTTC. Amino acids: CASSAGLAGGQETQYF. This chain connects TRBV5-4 to TRBJ2-5; the match to TRBD2 covers 16 bases. The CDR3 sequence is 16 residues long. Trimming took 4 bases from V and 2 from J; bases not matched to a gene: 2. Germline lookup yields CDR1 SGHNT and CDR2 YYREEE (reference sequence).

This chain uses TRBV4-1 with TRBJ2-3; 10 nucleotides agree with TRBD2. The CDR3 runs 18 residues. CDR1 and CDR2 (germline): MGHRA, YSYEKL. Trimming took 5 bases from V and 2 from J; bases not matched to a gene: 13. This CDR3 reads CASSFLLYLAGDTDTQYF. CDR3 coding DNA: TGCGCCAGCAGCTTTTTGCTTTATCTAGCGGGGGACACAGATACGCAGTATTTT.

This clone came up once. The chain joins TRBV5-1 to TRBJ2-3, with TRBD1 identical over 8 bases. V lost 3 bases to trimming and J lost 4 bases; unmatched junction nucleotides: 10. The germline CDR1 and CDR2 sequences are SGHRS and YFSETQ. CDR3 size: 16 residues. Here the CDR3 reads CASSSGSGGRADTQYF. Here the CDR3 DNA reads TGCGCCAGCAGCTCAGGGTCAGGGGGCCGAGCAGATACGCAGTATTTT.

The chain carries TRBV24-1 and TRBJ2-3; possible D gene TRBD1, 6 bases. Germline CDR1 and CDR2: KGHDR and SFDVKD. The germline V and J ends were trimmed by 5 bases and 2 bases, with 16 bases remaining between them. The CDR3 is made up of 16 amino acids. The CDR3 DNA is TGTGCCACCAGTGGCCAACAGGGTAGGCCCACAGATACGCAGTATTTT. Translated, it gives CATSGQQGRPTDTQYF.

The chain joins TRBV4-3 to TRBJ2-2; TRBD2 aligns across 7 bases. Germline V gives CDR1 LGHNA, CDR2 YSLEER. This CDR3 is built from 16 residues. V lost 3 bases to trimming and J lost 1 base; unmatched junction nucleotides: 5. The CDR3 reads CASSQAAGENTGELFF. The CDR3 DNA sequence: TGCGCCAGCAGCCAGGCCGCGGGGGAGAACACCGGGGAGCTGTTTTTT.

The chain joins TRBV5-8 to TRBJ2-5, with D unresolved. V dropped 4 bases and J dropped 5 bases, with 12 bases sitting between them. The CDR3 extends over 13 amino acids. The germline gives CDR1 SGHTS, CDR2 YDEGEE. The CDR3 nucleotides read TGTGCCAGCAGCCGCCCTGGCGTGGAGACCCAGTACTTC. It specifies CASSRPGVETQYF.